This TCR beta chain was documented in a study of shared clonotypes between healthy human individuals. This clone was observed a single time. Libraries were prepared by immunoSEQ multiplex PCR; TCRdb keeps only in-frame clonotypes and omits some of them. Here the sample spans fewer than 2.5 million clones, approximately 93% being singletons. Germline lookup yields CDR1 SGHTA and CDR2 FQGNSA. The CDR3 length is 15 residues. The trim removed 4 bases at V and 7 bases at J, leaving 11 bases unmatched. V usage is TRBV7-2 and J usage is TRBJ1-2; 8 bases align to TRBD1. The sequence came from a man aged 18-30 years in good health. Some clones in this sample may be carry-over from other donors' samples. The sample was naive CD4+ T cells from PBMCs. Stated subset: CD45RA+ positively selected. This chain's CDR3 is CASSSSQGAPRGYTF. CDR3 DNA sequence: TGTGCCAGCAGCTCCTCGCAGGGGGCGCCGCGTGGCTACACCTTC.